This T cell receptor (beta chain) is from a study of tumour-infiltrating T cells in Burkitt lymphoma. Across the study: Productive clonality predicted overall and progression-free survival.

Per the germline V gene, CDR1 is SNHLY and CDR2 is FYNNEI. The V end was cut by 6 bases, the J end by 4 bases, with 13 bases between. This CDR3 comprises 14 residues. Sequencing used immunoSEQ multiplex PCR; TCRdb keeps in-frame clones, though not all of them. The sample includes more than 5,500 clones, roughly 9.1% of them seen just once. This clonotype was sampled from a human donor with diffuse large B-cell lymphoma. The specimen was tumor tissue. The chain carries TRBV2 and TRBJ1-5; D gene ambiguous. The CDR3, as DNA: TGTGCCAGCAGGCCTACTTACCCAAATCAGCCCCAGCATTTT. This translates into CASRPTYPNQPQHF.